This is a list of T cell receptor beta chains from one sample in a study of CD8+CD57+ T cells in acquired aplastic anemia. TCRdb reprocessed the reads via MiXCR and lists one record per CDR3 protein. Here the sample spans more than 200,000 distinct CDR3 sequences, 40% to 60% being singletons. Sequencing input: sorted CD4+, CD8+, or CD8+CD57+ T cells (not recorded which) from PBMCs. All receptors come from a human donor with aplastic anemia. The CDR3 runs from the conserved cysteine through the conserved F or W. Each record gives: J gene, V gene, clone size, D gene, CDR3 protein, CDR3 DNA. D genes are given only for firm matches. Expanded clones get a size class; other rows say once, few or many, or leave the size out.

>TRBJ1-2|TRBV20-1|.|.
CSARVVDNYGYTF
TGCAGTGCTAGAGTTGTGGACAACTATGGCTACACCTTC
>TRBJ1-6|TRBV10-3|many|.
CAISERQDNSPLHF
TGTGCCATCAGTGAGAGACAGGATAATTCACCCCTCCACTTT
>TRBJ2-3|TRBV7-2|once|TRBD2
CASSSSLLATDTQYF
TGTGCCAGCAGCTCGAGCCTACTAGCGACAGATACGCAGTATTTT
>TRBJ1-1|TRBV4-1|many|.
CASRLIPDQGNTEAFF
TGCGCCAGCAGACTCATTCCCGATCAGGGGAACACTGAAGCTTTCTTT
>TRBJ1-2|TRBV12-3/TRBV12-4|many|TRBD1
CASSPTTGLYVYGYTF
TGTGCCAGCAGTCCCACGACAGGGCTCTACGTCTATGGCTACACCTTC
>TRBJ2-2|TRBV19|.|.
CASSILRTVDTGELFF
TGTGCCAGTAGTATCCTGAGGACTGTGGACACCGGGGAGCTGTTTTTT
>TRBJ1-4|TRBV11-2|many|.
CASSLRWVEEKLFF
TGTGCCAGCAGCTTGCGCTGGGTTGAAGAAAAACTGTTTTTT
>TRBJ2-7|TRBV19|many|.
CASSIRPIGGEQYF
TGTGCCAGTAGTATTCGACCCATTGGGGGGGAGCAGTACTTC
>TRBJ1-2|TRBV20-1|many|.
CSAAQGVGWWGYGYTF
TGCAGTGCCGCACAAGGGGTGGGGTGGTGGGGCTATGGCTACACCTTC
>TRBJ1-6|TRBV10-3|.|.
CAISYSVGTLHSPLHF
TGTGCCATCAGTTATAGCGTGGGCACACTGCATTCACCCCTCCACTTT
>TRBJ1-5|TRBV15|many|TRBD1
CATSREQGARDQPQHF
TGTGCCACCAGCAGAGAGCAGGGGGCGCGGGACCAGCCCCAGCATTTT
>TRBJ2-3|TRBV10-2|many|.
CASSESWAGSTDTQYF
TGCGCCAGCAGTGAGTCGTGGGCGGGGAGCACAGATACGCAGTATTTT
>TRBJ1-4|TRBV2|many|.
CASSGVGFGTNEKLFF
TGTGCCAGCAGTGGTGTGGGGTTTGGAACTAATGAAAAACTGTTTTTT
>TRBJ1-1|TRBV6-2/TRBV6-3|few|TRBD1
CASSGTGEDTEAFF
TGTGCCAGCAGTGGAACAGGGGAGGACACTGAAGCTTTCTTT
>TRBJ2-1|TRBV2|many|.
CASSVLGNEQFF
TGTGCCAGCAGTGTCCTAGGGAATGAGCAGTTCTTC
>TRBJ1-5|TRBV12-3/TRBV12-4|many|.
CASSLPGYNQPQHF
TGTGCCAGCAGTTTACCGGGGTACAATCAGCCCCAGCATTTT
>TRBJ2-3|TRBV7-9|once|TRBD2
CASSIAGRDTQYF
TGTGCCAGCAGCATAGCGGGTCGGGATACGCAGTATTTT
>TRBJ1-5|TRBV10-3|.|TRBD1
CAISTGTDYEHF
TGTGCCATCAGTACCGGGACAGATTACGAGCATTTT
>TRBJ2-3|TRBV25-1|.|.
CASNDRGPGTDTQYF
TGTGCCAGCAACGATAGGGGACCTGGCACAGATACGCAGTATTTT
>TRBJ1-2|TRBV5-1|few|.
CASSLRGDPNYGYTF
TGCGCCAGCAGCTTGAGGGGGGACCCTAACTATGGCTACACCTTC
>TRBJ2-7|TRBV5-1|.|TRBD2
CASSPGQQGLAFSSVYEQYF
TGCGCCAGCAGCCCCGGACAGCAAGGACTAGCCTTTAGCTCTGTCTACGAGCAGTACTTC
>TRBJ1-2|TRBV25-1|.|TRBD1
CARTDRAFGGYTF
TGTGCTAGAACGGACAGGGCTTTTGGTGGCTACACCTTC
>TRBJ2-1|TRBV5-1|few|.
CASSLGAGDEQFF
TGCGCCAGCAGCTTGGGGGCGGGCGATGAGCAGTTCTTC
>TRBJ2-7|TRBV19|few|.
CASRKGSEPGAEQYF
TGTGCCAGTAGAAAAGGGTCTGAACCAGGGGCCGAGCAGTACTTC
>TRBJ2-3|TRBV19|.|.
CASSIRGAGTDTQYF
TGTGCCAGTAGTATCCGGGGCGCAGGCACAGATACGCAGTATTTT
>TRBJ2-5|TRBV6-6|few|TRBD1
CASSLPDRGETQYF
TGTGCCAGCAGTCTTCCGGACAGGGGAGAGACCCAGTACTTC
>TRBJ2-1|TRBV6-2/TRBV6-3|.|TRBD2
CASRRGAYNEQFF
TGTGCCAGCAGACGGGGGGCCTACAATGAGCAGTTCTTC
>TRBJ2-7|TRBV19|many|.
CASSIAGALSYEQYF
TGTGCCAGTAGTATAGCGGGGGCCCTCTCCTACGAGCAGTACTTC
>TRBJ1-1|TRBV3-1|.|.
CASSQSPFAFTEAFF
TGTGCCAGCAGCCAATCCCCCTTTGCGTTTACTGAAGCTTTCTTT
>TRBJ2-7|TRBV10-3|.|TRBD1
CATSKQGPYEQYF
TGTGCCACGAGTAAACAGGGGCCCTACGAGCAGTACTTC
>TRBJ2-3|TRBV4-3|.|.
CASSQATLHSYTDTQYF
TGCGCCAGCAGCCAAGCGACGTTACACTCTTACACAGATACGCAGTACTTT
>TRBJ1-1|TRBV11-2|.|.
CASSVRMNTEAFF
TGTGCCAGCAGTGTGAGGATGAACACTGAAGCTTTCTTT
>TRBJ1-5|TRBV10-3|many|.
CAISGEPSNQPQHF
TGTGCCATCAGTGGAGAGCCTAGCAATCAGCCCCAGCATTTT
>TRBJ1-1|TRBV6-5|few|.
CASSYSFLMNTEAFF
TGTGCCAGCAGTTACAGCTTCCTTATGAACACTGAAGCTTTCTTT
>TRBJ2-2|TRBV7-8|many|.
CASSLRQGTGELFF
TGTGCCAGCAGCTTACGCCAGGGCACCGGGGAGCTGTTTTTT
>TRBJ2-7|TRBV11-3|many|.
CASSSRGQYEQYF
TGTGCCAGCAGCTCCAGAGGACAGTACGAGCAGTACTTC
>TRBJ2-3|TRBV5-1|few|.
CASSLDRAYTDTQYF
TGCGCCAGCAGCTTGGACAGGGCATACACAGATACGCAGTATTTT
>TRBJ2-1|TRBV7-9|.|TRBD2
CASTVAGGNNEQFF
TGTGCCAGCACCGTAGCGGGGGGGAACAATGAGCAGTTCTTC
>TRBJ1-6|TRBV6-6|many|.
CASNTQGSNSPLHF
TGTGCCAGCAACACACAGGGCTCCAATTCACCCCTCCACTTT
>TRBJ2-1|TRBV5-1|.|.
CASSQYGNEQFF
TGCGCCAGCAGCCAGTACGGGAATGAGCAGTTCTTC
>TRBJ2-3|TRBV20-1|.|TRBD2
CSATLAGETTDTQYF
TGCAGTGCAACCTTAGCGGGAGAAACCACAGATACGCAGTATTTT
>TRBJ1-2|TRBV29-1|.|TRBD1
CSVGTGGFSYGYTF
TGCAGCGTCGGGACAGGGGGTTTTAGCTATGGCTACACCTTC